This T cell receptor (beta chain) emerged from a study of Ad26.COV2.S vaccination and SARS-CoV-2 variants. Study-level points and caveats: Following vaccination, spike-specific CD8+ and CD4+ T cell responses reportedly exhibited substantial breadth. Comparability of non-spike TCR breadth was observed across vaccine and placebo recipients.

The treatment is: roughly 20 received Ad26.COV2.S at low or high dose, single or two shots; several received placebo; per-sample allocation not given. Day 63 after the first vaccine or placebo injection was the time point for sampling. Of note for this clone: The antigen is undetermined.

The repertoire was sequenced with immunoSEQ multiplex PCR; TCRdb's copy has only in-frame clones and lacks some. The repertoire includes about 480,000 clones, 70% to 90% of them detected once, and 10% to 15% sits in the top ten. This clonotype was sampled from a person between 18 and 60 years old who received the Ad26.COV2.S COVID-19 vaccine or a placebo. The sample in question was peripheral blood, obtained in a trial of Ad26.COV2.S vaccine versus placebo.

The CDR3 protein is CASSLGSGKNIQYF. Here the CDR3 DNA reads TGTGCCAGCAGCTTGGGCTCAGGGAAAAACATTCAGTACTTC. The J gene is TRBJ2-4, the V gene TRBV5-6; a possible D gene is TRBD1 (5 bases). CDR3 length equals 14 residues. Per germline, CDR1 SGHDT and CDR2 YYEEEE. Trimming took off 0 bases at V and 4 bases at J, with 8 bases between the two ends.